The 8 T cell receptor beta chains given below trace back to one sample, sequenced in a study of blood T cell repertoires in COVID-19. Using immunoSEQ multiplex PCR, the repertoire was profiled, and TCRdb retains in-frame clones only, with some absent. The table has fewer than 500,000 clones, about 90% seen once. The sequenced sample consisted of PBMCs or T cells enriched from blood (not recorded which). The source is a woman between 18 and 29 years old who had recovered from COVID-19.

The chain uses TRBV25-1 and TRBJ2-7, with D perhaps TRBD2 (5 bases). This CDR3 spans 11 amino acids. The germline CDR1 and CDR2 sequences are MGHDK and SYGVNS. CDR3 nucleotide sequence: TGTGCGACCCTGGGGAGTTACGAGCAGTACTTC. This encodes CATLGSYEQYF.

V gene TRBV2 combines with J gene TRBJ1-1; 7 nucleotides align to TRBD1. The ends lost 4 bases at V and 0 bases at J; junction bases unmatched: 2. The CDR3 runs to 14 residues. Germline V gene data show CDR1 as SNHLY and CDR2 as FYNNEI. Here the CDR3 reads CASSGDRVNTEAFF. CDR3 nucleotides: TGTGCCAGCAGTGGGGACAGAGTGAACACTGAAGCTTTCTTT.

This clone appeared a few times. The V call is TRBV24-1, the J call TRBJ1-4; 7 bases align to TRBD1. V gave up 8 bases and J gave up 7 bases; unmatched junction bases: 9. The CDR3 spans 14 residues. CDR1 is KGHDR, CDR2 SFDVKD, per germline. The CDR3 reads CATTKTGKGEKLFF. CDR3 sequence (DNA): TGTGCCACCACGAAGACAGGGAAGGGTGAAAAACTGTTTTTT.

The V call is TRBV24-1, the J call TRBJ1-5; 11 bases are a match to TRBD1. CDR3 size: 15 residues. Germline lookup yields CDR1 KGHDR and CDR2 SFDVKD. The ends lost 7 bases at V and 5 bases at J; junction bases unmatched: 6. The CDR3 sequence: CATSGGQGGDQPQHF. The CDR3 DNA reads TGTGCCACCAGCGGGGGACAGGGGGGTGATCAGCCCCAGCATTTT.

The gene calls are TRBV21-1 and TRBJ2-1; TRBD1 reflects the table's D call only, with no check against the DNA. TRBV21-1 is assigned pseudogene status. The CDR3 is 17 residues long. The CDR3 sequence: CASSQGYSVGWYNEQFF. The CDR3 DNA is TGTGCCAGCAGCCAGGGGTACAGCGTAGGATGGTACAATGAGCAGTTCTTC.

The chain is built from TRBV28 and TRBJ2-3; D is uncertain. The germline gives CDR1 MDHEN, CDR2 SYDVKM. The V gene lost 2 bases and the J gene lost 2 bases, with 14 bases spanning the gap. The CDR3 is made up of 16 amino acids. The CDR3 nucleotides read TGTGCCAGCAGTTTACCCCGACTTAAACCCACAGATACGCAGTATTTT. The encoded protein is CASSLPRLKPTDTQYF.

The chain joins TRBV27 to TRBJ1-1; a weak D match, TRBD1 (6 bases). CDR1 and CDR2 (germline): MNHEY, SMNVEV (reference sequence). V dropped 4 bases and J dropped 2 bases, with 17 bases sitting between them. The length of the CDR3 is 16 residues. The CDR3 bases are TGTGCCAGCAGTTGGACAACAGGGAAGGGAAACACTGAAGCTTTCTTT. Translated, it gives CASSWTTGKGNTEAFF.

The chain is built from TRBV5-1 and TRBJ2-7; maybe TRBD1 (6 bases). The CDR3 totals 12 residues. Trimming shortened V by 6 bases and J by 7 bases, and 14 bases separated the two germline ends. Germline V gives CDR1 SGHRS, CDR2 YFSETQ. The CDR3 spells CASTTPRGEQYF. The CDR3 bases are TGCGCCAGCACCACTCCTAGGGGGGAGCAGTACTTC. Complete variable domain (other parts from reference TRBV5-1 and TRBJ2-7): KAGVTQTPRYLIKTRGQQVTLSCSPISGHRSVSWYQQTPGQGLQFLFEYFSETQRNKGNFPGRFSGRQFSNSRSEMNVSTLELGDSALYLCASTTPRGEQYFGPGTRLTVT.